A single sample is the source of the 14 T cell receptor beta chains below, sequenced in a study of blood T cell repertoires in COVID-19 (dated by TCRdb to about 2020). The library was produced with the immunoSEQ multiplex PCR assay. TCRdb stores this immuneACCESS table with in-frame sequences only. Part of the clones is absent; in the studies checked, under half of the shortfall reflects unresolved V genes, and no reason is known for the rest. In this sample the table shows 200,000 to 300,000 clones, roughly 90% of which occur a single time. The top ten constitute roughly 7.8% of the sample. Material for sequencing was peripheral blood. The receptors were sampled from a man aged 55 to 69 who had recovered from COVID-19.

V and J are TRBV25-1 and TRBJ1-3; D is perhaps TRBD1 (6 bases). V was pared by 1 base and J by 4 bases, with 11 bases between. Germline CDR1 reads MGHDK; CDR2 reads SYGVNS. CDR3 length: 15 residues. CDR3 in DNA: TGTGCCAGCAGTGAATTTCTAGGACAGGGAAACACCATATATTTT. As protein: CASSEFLGQGNTIYF. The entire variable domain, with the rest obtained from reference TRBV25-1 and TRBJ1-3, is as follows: EADIYQTPRYLVIGTGKKITLECSQTMGHDKMYWYQQDPGMELHLIHYSYGVNSTEKGDLSSESTVSRIRTEHFPLTLESARPSHTSQYLCASSEFLGQGNTIYFGEGSWLTVV.

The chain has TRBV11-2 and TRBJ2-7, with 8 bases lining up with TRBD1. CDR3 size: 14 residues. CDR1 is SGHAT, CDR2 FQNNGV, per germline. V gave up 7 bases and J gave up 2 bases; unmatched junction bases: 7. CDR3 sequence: CASNPGQGAYEQYF. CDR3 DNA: TGTGCCAGCAACCCTGGACAGGGCGCCTACGAGCAGTACTTC.

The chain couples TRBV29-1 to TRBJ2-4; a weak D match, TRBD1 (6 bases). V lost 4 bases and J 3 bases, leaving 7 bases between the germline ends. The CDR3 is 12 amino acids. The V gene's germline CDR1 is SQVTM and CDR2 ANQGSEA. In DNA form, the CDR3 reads TGCAGCGTTGGGGACAACAAAAACATTCAGTACTTC. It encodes CSVGDNKNIQYF.

The CDR3 coding sequence is TGTGCCAGCAGTCAAGCCCCGGGACTTAGGGGAGCGGACGAGCAGTACTTC. As protein: CASSQAPGLRGADEQYF. The gene calls are TRBV6-2 or TRBV6-3 and TRBJ2-7; tentatively, D is TRBD2 (6 bases). The CDR3 runs to 17 residues. Germline values: CDR1 MNHEY, CDR2 SVGEGT. Trimming cost V 5 bases and J 5 bases, with 25 bases left between them.

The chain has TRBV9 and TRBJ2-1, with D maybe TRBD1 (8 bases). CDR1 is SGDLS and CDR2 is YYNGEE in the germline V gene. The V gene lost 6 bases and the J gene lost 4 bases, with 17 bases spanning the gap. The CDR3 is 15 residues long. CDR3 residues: CASNNPQGGYNEQFF. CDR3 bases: TGTGCCAGCAACAATCCACAGGGGGGGTACAATGAGCAGTTCTTC.

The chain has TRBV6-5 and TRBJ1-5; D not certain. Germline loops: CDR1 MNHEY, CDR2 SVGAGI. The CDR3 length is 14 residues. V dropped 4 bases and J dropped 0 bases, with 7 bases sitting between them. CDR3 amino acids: CASSWRNSNQPQHF. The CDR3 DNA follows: TGTGCCAGCAGTTGGAGGAATAGCAATCAGCCCCAGCATTTT.

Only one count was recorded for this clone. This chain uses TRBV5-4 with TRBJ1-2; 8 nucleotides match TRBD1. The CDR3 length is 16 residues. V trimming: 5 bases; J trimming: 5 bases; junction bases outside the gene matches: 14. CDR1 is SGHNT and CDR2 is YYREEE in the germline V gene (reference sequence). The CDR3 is CASSHRAQGVWYGYTF. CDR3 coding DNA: TGTGCCAGCAGTCATAGGGCACAGGGGGTATGGTATGGCTACACCTTC.

The CDR3 DNA follows: TGTGCCAGTAGTATAGATCAACTATCCTCTGGGGCCAACGTCCTGACTTTC. Amino acid sequence: CASSIDQLSSGANVLTF. This rearrangement joins TRBV19 to TRBJ2-6; D call uncertain. Per germline, CDR1 LNHDA and CDR2 SQIVND (reference sequence). V was clipped by 0 bases and J by 0 bases, with 9 bases between them. The CDR3 covers 17 residues.

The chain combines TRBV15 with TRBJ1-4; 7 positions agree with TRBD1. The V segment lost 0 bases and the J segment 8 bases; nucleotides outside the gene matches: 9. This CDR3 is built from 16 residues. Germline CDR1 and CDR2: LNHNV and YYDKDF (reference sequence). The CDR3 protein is CATSRDGVTGKEKLFF. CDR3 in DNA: TGTGCCACCAGCAGAGATGGCGTGACAGGGAAGGAAAAACTGTTTTTT.

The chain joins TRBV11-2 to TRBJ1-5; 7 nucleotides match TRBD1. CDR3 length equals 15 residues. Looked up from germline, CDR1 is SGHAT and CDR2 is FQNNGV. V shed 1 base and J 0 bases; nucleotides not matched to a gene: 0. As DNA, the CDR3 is TGTGCCAGCAGCTTAGCAGGGGGTAGCAATCAGCCCCAGCATTTT. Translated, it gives CASSLAGGSNQPQHF.

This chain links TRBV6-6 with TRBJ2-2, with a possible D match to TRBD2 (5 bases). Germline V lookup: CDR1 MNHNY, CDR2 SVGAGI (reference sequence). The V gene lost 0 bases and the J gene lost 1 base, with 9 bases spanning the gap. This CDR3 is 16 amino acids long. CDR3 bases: TGTGCCAGCAGTTACTCGCCCAGCGGGAACACCGGGGAGCTGTTTTTT. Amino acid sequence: CASSYSPSGNTGELFF.

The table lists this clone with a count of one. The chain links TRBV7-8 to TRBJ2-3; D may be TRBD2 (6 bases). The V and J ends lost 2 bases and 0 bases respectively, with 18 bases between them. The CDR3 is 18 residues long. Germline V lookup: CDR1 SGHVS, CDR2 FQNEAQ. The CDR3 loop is CASSLNPLAYTSTDTQYF. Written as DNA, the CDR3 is TGTGCCAGCAGCTTAAACCCCCTAGCGTATACTAGCACAGATACGCAGTATTTT.

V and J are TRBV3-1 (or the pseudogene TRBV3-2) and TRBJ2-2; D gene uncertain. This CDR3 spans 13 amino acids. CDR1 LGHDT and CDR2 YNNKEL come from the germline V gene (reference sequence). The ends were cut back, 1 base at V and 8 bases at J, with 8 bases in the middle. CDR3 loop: CASSQGAVGELFF. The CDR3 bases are TGTGCCAGCAGCCAAGGGGCTGTTGGGGAGCTGTTTTTT.

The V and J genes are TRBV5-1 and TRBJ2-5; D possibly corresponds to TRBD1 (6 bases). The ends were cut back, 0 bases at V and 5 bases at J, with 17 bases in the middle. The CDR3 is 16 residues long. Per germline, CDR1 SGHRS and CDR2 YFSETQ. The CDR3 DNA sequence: TGCGCCAGCAGCTTGGGTTCGGGCAGGGGATTGGAGACCCAGTACTTC. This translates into CASSLGSGRGLETQYF.